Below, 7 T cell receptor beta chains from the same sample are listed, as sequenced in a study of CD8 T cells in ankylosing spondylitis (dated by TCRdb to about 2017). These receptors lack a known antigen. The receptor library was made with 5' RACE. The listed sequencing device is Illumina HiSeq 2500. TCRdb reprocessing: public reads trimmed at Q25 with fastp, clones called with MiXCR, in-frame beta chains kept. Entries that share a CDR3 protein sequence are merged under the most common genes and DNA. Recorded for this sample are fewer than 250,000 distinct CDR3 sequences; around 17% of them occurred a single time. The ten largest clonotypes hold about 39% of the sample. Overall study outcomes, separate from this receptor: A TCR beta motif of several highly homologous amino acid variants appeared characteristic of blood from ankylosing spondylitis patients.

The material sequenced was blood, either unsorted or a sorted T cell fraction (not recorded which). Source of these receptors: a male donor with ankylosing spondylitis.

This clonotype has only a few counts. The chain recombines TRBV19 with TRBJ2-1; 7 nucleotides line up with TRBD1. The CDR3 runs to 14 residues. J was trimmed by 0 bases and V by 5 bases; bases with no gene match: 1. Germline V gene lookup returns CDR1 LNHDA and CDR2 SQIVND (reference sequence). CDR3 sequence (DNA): TGTGCCAGTAGTGCAGGGGGCTCCTACAATGAGCAGTTCTTC. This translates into CASSAGGSYNEQFF.

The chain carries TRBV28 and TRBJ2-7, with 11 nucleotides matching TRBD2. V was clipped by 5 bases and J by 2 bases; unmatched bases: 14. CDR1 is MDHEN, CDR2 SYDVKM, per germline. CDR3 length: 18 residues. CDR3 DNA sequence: TGTGCCAGCAGTACCCTAGCGGGAGGTTACGCTCCCCCCTACGAGCAGTACTTC. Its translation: CASSTLAGGYAPPYEQYF.

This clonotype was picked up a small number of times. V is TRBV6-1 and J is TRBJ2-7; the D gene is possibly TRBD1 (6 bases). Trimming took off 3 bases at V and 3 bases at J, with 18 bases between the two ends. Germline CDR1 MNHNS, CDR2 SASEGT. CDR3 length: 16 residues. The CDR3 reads CASSETRGTGSYEQYF. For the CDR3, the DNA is TGTGCCAGCAGTGAGACACGAGGAACAGGGAGCTACGAGCAGTACTTC.

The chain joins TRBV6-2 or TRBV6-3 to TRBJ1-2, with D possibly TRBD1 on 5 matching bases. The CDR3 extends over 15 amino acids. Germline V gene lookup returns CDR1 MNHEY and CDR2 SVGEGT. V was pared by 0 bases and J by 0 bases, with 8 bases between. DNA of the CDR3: TGTGCCAGCAGTTACTCGGGGGGAGCTAACTATGGCTACACCTTC. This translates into CASSYSGGANYGYTF.

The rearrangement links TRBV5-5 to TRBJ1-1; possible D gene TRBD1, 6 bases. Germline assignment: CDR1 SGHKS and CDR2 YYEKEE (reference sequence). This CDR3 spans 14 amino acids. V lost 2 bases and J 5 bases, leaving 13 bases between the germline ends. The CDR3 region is CASSFSTGRTEAFF. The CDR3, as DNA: TGTGCCAGCAGCTTTTCGACAGGCCGGACTGAAGCTTTCTTT.

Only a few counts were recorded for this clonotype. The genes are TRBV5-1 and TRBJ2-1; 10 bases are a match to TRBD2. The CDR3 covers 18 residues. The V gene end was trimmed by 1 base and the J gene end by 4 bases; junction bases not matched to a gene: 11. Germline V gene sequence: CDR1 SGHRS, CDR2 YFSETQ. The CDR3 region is CASSLTPTTSGVYNEQFF. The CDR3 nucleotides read TGCGCCAGCAGCTTGACCCCGACAACTAGCGGGGTTTACAATGAGCAGTTCTTC.

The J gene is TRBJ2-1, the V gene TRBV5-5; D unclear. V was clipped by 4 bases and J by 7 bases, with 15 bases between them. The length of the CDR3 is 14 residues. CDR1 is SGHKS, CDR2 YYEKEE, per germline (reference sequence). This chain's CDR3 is CASSMAVPWNEQFF. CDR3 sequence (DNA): TGTGCCAGCAGCATGGCGGTGCCCTGGAATGAGCAGTTCTTC. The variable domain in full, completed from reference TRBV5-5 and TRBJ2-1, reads DAGVTQSPTHLIKTRGQQVTLRCSPISGHKSVSWYQQVLGQGPQFIFQYYEKEERGRGNFPDRFSARQFPNYSSELNVNALLLGDSALYLCASSMAVPWNEQFFGPGTRLTVL.